A single sample is the source of the 15 T cell receptor beta chains below, sequenced in a study of human T cells and chemical hapten exposure. Specified time point: pre-sensitization, week 0. As for treatment: therapeutic diphenylcyclopropenone sensitization with weekly scalp DPC. One entry per CDR3 protein, called by TCRdb with MiXCR from the RACE reads. This sample carries tens of thousands of distinct CDR3 sequences, 9.5% to 10% of them seen once, and the ten largest clones take around 10%. Here the sequenced sample was whole blood, taken in connection with sensitization to the hapten diphenylcyclopropenone (DPC). These TCRs come from a man between 35 and 55 years old with alopecia areata. Some clones in this sample may be carry-over from other donors' samples.

This clonotype was observed at least ten times. The rearrangement links TRBV6-5 to TRBJ2-1; D ambiguous. The V gene lost 0 bases and the J gene lost 8 bases, with 11 bases spanning the gap. The CDR3 is 14 residues long. Germline values: CDR1 MNHEY, CDR2 SVGAGI. The CDR3 region has the DNA TGTGCCAGCAGTTACTCGGGTAGTCCGCATGAGCAGTTCTTC. This codes for CASSYSGSPHEQFF.

The sample holds a few counts of this clonotype. J is TRBJ2-3 and V is TRBV19; D call uncertain. The CDR3 contains 13 residues. V was cut by 6 bases and J by 0 bases, with 7 bases left in between. CDR1 LNHDA and CDR2 SQIVND come from the germline V gene (reference sequence). DNA of the CDR3: TGTGCCAGTAGGATGGGCAGCACAGATACGCAGTATTTT. This codes for CASRMGSTDTQYF.

This clonotype has just a few counts. This chain connects TRBV10-3 to TRBJ2-7; 10 positions agree with TRBD1. CDR1 and CDR2 from the germline V gene are ENHRY and SYGVKD. CDR3 length: 17 residues. Trimming at V came to 2 bases and at J to 2 bases, leaving 9 bases not matched to a gene. The CDR3, as DNA: TGTGCCATCAGTGAGCCAGCGCTCGGACAGGGGGCCTACGAGCAGTACTTC. It is translated as CAISEPALGQGAYEQYF.

This clonotype was detected ten times or more. The chain uses TRBV6-5 and TRBJ2-7, with D uncertain. The germline V gene has CDR1 MNHEY and CDR2 SVGAGI. The CDR3 sequence is 14 residues long. With 0 bases removed from V and 4 bases from J, the gap between germline ends came to 10 bases. In DNA form, the CDR3 reads TGTGCCAGCAGTTACTCAGCCTTTAGTTACGAGCAGTACTTC. It specifies CASSYSAFSYEQYF.

In its sample, this clonotype was seen a few times. J is TRBJ2-1 and V is TRBV6-6; 12 bases are shared with TRBD2. V gave up 5 bases and J gave up 0 bases; unmatched junction bases: 8. CDR1 is MNHNY and CDR2 is SVGAGI in the germline V gene (reference sequence). The CDR3 runs to 18 residues. The CDR3 loop reads CASSHGLAGPSSYNEQFF. The CDR3 nucleotides read TGTGCCAGCAGTCACGGACTAGCGGGACCAAGCTCCTACAATGAGCAGTTCTTC.

As concerns this clonotype: This sequence may be a read error, since a much larger clone differs from it by one base. The chain employs TRBV20-1 and TRBJ2-1; D tentatively fits TRBD1 or TRBD2 (5 bases each). This CDR3 is 15 amino acids long. In germline, CDR1 is DFQATT, CDR2 SNEGSKA (reference sequence). Trimming left V 0 bases short and J 9 bases short, with 18 bases between. The CDR3 sequence: CSARDPQGMGVEQFF. CDR3 DNA sequence: TGCAGTGCTAGAGACCCCCAAGGGATGGGGGTTGAGCAGTTCTTC.

This clonotype occurred many times. The rearrangement links TRBV27 to TRBJ2-6, with TRBD1 identical over 7 bases. V dropped 2 bases and J dropped 3; count of bases not matched to a gene: 4. The CDR3 is 16 amino acids. In germline, CDR1 is MNHEY, CDR2 SMNVEV (reference sequence). The CDR3 DNA reads TGTGCCAGCAGTTTAAAGGGGGCAGGTGGGGCCAACGTCCTGACTTTC. Translating it yields CASSLKGAGGANVLTF.

A few counts support this clonotype. This chain uses TRBV5-1 with TRBJ2-5; the match to TRBD1 covers 10 bases. Trimming cost V 2 bases and J 4 bases; bases outside gene matches: 8. Germline V gene lookup returns CDR1 SGHRS and CDR2 YFSETQ. The CDR3 runs to 16 residues. The CDR3, as DNA: TGCGCCAGCAGCTTAACCGGGACAGGGGTGCGAGAGACCCAGTACTTC. As protein: CASSLTGTGVRETQYF.

This clonotype has more than one count but fewer than ten. The genes are TRBV7-9 and TRBJ2-2, with a possible D match to TRBD1 (5 bases). This CDR3 is 16 amino acids long. Trimming stripped 3 bases from V and 0 bases from J, with 11 bases between. Germline V gene sequence: CDR1 SEHNR, CDR2 FQNEAQ (reference sequence). The CDR3 loop reads CASSFGASANTGELFF. As DNA, the CDR3 is TGTGCCAGCAGCTTTGGGGCTAGTGCGAACACCGGGGAGCTGTTTTTT.

This clonotype was found many times. The chain links TRBV28 to TRBJ2-2, with a possible D match to TRBD1 (5 bases). V was cut by 2 bases and J by 3 bases, with 10 bases left in between. The germline CDR1 and CDR2 sequences are MDHEN and SYDVKM. The CDR3 runs 15 residues. CDR3: CASSLARVYTGELFF. The CDR3 DNA is TGTGCCAGCAGTTTAGCCAGGGTTTACACCGGGGAGCTGTTTTTT.

This clonotype was detected ten times or more. The chain recombines TRBV12-3 or TRBV12-4 with TRBJ1-1; D ambiguous. Deletions cut 6 bases from V and 11 bases from J, with 16 bases between. The CDR3 spans 12 residues. The CDR3 here is CASSSPGVGAFF. CDR3 sequence (DNA): TGTGCCAGCAGCTCCCCTGGGGTGGGGGCTTTCTTT.

This clonotype has only a few counts. The gene calls are TRBV6-1 and TRBJ1-1, with 7 bases identical to TRBD1. Germline values: CDR1 MNHNS, CDR2 SASEGT. CDR3 size: 13 residues. V dropped 6 bases and J dropped 0; count of bases not matched to a gene: 1. CDR3 DNA: TGTGCCAGCAGAACAGGGGTGAACACTGAAGCTTTCTTT. It specifies CASRTGVNTEAFF.

The CDR3 spells CASSDSGTAYEQYF. CDR3 nucleotide sequence: TGTGCCAGCAGTGATTCGGGGACCGCCTACGAGCAGTACTTC. V is TRBV2 and J is TRBJ2-7; D is tentatively TRBD1 or TRBD2 (5 bases each). Trimming pared 3 bases from V and 2 bases from J, leaving 11 bases between. Looked up from germline, CDR1 is SNHLY and CDR2 is FYNNEI. The CDR3 is made up of 14 amino acids.

In its sample, this clonotype was seen many times. This chain links TRBV11-2 with TRBJ2-6; D ambiguous. This CDR3 region has 13 residues. Trimming shortened V by 2 bases and J by 3 bases, and 2 bases separated the two germline ends. Germline V CDR1 and CDR2: SGHAT, FQNNGV. CDR3 protein: CASSLYGANVLTF. The CDR3 DNA reads as TGTGCCAGCAGCTTATATGGGGCCAACGTCCTGACTTTC.

This clonotype has just a few counts. The rearrangement uses TRBV6-2 or TRBV6-3 and TRBJ2-3; the D gene is possibly TRBD2 (6 bases). The length of the CDR3 is 14 residues. Germline V gene sequence: CDR1 MNHEY, CDR2 SVGEGT. V lost 2 bases and J 7 bases, leaving 13 bases between the germline ends. CDR3 protein: CASSYRGSRNTQYF. In DNA, the CDR3 is TGTGCCAGCAGTTACCGGGGGAGTAGGAATACGCAGTATTTT.